Shown below are 29 T cell receptor beta chains from a single sample sequenced in a study of shared T cell receptors in the human thymus. Sequencing was performed with immunoSEQ multiplex PCR; in TCRdb, only in-frame clones are kept and a portion is missing. This table has almost 550,000 clones, 78% appearing once. The same specimen was also included in a second study, on human thymus T cells.

Sequenced material: thymocytes. Source of these receptors: a boy under two years old with a congenital heart defect.

This clone was observed a single time. The rearrangement uses TRBV13 and TRBJ2-1; 9 bases line up with TRBD1. The germline gives CDR1 PRHDT, CDR2 FYEKMQ (reference sequence). The CDR3 is made up of 15 amino acids. The J segment lost 5 bases and the V segment lost 5 bases, leaving 7 bases of the junction unmatched. The CDR3 here is CASSPDRGWDNEQFF. The DNA of the CDR3 is TGTGCCAGCAGCCCCGACAGGGGGTGGGACAATGAGCAGTTCTTC.

CDR3 residues: CASSLTRASGNQETQYF. The CDR3 nucleotides read TGCGCCAGCAGCCTAACCAGAGCTAGCGGAAACCAAGAGACCCAGTACTTC. This chain joins TRBV5-1 and TRBJ2-5; 7 bases match TRBD2. Germline V gene sequence: CDR1 SGHRS, CDR2 YFSETQ. V lost 4 bases to trimming and J lost 0 bases; unmatched junction nucleotides: 12. The CDR3 runs to 17 residues.

This chain links TRBV4-2 with TRBJ1-1; D unresolved. This CDR3 region has 14 residues. Deletions cut 1 base from V and 1 base from J, with 7 bases between. CDR1 is LGHNA, CDR2 YNFKEQ, per germline. CDR3 sequence: CASSQVAGNTEAFF. The CDR3 DNA follows: TGTGCCAGCAGCCAAGTGGCAGGGAACACTGAAGCTTTCTTT.

This chain links TRBV9 with TRBJ2-1, with 10 bases matching TRBD1. The germline CDR1 and CDR2 sequences are SGDLS and YYNGEE. The CDR3 runs 18 residues. Germline trimming cut 3 bases from V and 6 bases from J; bases unmatched to any gene: 15. CDR3 residues: CASSAHQRTGGRGNEQFF. As DNA, the CDR3 is TGTGCCAGCAGCGCACACCAACGGACAGGGGGTCGAGGCAATGAGCAGTTCTTC.

This clone showed up just a few times. The chain links TRBV5-4 to TRBJ2-7; 12 nucleotides match TRBD1. CDR3 length: 16 residues. Germline CDR1 SGHNT, CDR2 YYREEE (reference sequence). J gave up 7 bases and V 4 bases, and 12 bases lay outside the gene matches. CDR3 amino acids: CASSTIPGQGAEEQYF. In DNA, the CDR3 is TGTGCCAGCAGCACGATCCCGGGACAGGGGGCGGAGGAGCAGTACTTC.

V usage is TRBV27 and J usage is TRBJ1-5; 8 positions match TRBD1. Germline lookup yields CDR1 MNHEY and CDR2 SMNVEV (reference sequence). The CDR3 spans 14 residues. J lost 7 bases, V lost 5 bases, and 7 bases had no gene match. CDR3 DNA: TGTGCCAGCAGTCTGCGGACAGGGTGGCAGCCCCAGCATTTT. Translated, it gives CASSLRTGWQPQHF.

The chain combines TRBV7-6 with TRBJ2-2; the match to TRBD2 covers 7 bases. The CDR3 consists of 16 residues. After removal of 3 bases from V and 3 bases from J, the junction contained 7 bases not matched to a gene. Germline V gene lookup returns CDR1 SGHVS and CDR2 FNYEAQ. CDR3 sequence: CASSFYAGEDTGELFF. DNA for the CDR3: TGTGCCAGCAGCTTTTATGCGGGAGAGGACACCGGGGAGCTGTTTTTT. The whole variable domain, remainder taken from reference TRBV7-6 and TRBJ2-2, is GAGVSQSPRYKVTKRGQDVALRCDPISGHVSLYWYRQALGQGPEFLTYFNYEAQQDKSGLPNDRFSAERPEGSISTLTIQRTEQRDSAMYRCASSFYAGEDTGELFFGEGSRLTVL.

The rearrangement links TRBV15 to TRBJ2-3; TRBD2 matches at 7 bases. V shed 11 bases and J 2 bases; nucleotides not matched to a gene: 10. The CDR3 runs to 14 residues. Germline V gene lookup returns CDR1 LNHNV and CDR2 YYDKDF (reference sequence). This CDR3 is CAASGAGITDTQYF. The CDR3 DNA reads as TGTGCCGCGTCGGGAGCGGGAATCACAGATACGCAGTATTTT.

Only a few counts were recorded for this clone. The chain employs TRBV12-2 and TRBJ2-7; the table gives TRBD1 as D, unverified against the DNA. TRBV12-2 is a documented pseudogene. This CDR3 region has 14 residues. DNA of the CDR3: TGTGCAAGTCGCCCCCAGGGGCCTTGGGGCGAGCAGTACTTC. Residues: CASRPQGPWGEQYF.

This rearrangement joins TRBV30 to TRBJ1-5; D is uncertain. Germline V gene data show CDR1 as GTSNPN and CDR2 as SVGIG (reference sequence). The V end was cut by 2 bases, the J end by 0 bases, with 5 bases between. This CDR3 has 13 amino acids. CDR3 coding DNA: TGTGCCTGGAGTCCCCATAGCAATCAGCCCCAGCATTTT. Residues: CAWSPHSNQPQHF.

The V call is TRBV7-9, the J call TRBJ2-2; D is possibly TRBD1 (6 bases). V was trimmed by 8 bases and J by 3 bases, leaving 13 bases between them. Looked up from germline, CDR1 is SEHNR and CDR2 is FQNEAQ (reference sequence). This CDR3 comprises 14 residues. DNA for the CDR3: TGTGCCAGCGAAACAGGGCCTCACACCGGGGAGCTGTTTTTT. Its translation: CASETGPHTGELFF. Looking up the rest from reference TRBV7-9 and TRBJ2-2 gives the full variable domain: DTGVSQNPRHKITKRGQNVTFRCDPISEHNRLYWYRQTLGQGPEFLTYFQNEAQLEKSRLLSDRFSAERPKGSFSTLEIQRTEQGDSAMYLCASETGPHTGELFFGEGSRLTVL.

The V call is TRBV7-2, the J call TRBJ1-2, with 7 nucleotides matching TRBD1. The germline V gene encodes CDR1 SGHTA and CDR2 FQGNSA. With V trimmed by 5 bases and J by 8 bases, 20 bases remained unmatched. CDR3 length: 17 residues. CDR3 region: CASSPSERAEGARGYTF. CDR3 DNA: TGTGCCAGCAGCCCTTCGGAGCGGGCGGAGGGGGCAAGAGGCTACACCTTC.

The CDR3 reads CASSDLLGQKNGYTF. The CDR3 bases are TGTGCCAGCAGTGACCTACTGGGACAGAAAAATGGCTACACCTTC. This chain links TRBV2 with TRBJ1-2, with 7 positions matching TRBD1. CDR3 length: 15 residues. The germline V gene has CDR1 SNHLY and CDR2 FYNNEI. Germline trimming cut 3 bases from V and 6 bases from J; bases unmatched to any gene: 10. Complete variable domain (other parts from reference TRBV2 and TRBJ1-2): EPEVTQTPSHQVTQMGQEVILRCVPISNHLYFYWYRQILGQKVEFLVSFYNNEISEKSEIFDDQFSVERPDGSNFTLKIRSTKLEDSAMYFCASSDLLGQKNGYTFGSGTRLTVV.

The chain carries TRBV27 and TRBJ2-7; D call uncertain. Germline CDR1 reads MNHEY; CDR2 reads SMNVEV (reference sequence). Deletions cut 7 bases from V and 0 bases from J, with 4 bases between. The CDR3 spans 11 residues. In DNA, the CDR3 is TGTGCCAGCATCTTCTCCTACGAGCAGTACTTC. Its protein product is CASIFSYEQYF.

The rearrangement uses TRBV4-1 and TRBJ1-2; no definite D call. Trimming cost V 1 base and J 2 bases, with 11 bases left between them. The CDR3 loop spans 15 amino acids. Germline assignment: CDR1 MGHRA and CDR2 YSYEKL. CDR3: CASSQANGRNYGYTF. The CDR3 DNA reads TGCGCCAGCAGCCAAGCCAACGGGAGGAACTATGGCTACACCTTC.

The chain uses TRBV20-1 and TRBJ1-2; D gene unclear. With 7 bases removed from V and 7 bases from J, the gap between germline ends came to 7 bases. The CDR3 consists of 9 residues. The germline gives CDR1 DFQATT, CDR2 SNEGSKA (reference sequence). CDR3: CSDRFGYTF. The CDR3 coding sequence is TGCAGTGACAGATTTGGCTACACCTTC.

The chain recombines TRBV30 with TRBJ1-3; 7 bases match TRBD1. J lost 4 bases, V lost 7 bases, and 7 bases had no gene match. Per germline, CDR1 GTSNPN and CDR2 SVGIG (reference sequence). This CDR3 has 13 residues. The CDR3 region has the DNA TGTGCCTCGAGGGGGCGAACCGGAAACACCATATATTTT. Translating gives CASRGRTGNTIYF.

This chain links TRBV6-6 with TRBJ1-5; a possible D gene is TRBD1 (5 bases). The CDR3 is 16 residues long. Germline V gene lookup returns CDR1 MNHNY and CDR2 SVGAGI (reference sequence). Trimming cost V 4 bases and J 3 bases, with 16 bases left between them. CDR3 amino acids: CASSSSPTVNNQPQHF. The CDR3 DNA sequence: TGTGCCAGCAGTTCATCCCCGACAGTTAACAATCAGCCCCAGCATTTT.

This chain joins TRBV11-2 and TRBJ2-6, with D tentatively TRBD2 (7 bases). Germline CDR1 SGHAT, CDR2 FQNNGV. V gave up 1 base and J gave up 2 bases, with 9 bases separating them. The CDR3 is 16 residues long. The CDR3 here is CASSLVGGPGANVLTF. CDR3 nucleotides: TGTGCCAGCAGCTTAGTCGGGGGGCCTGGGGCCAACGTCCTGACTTTC.

The V gene is TRBV9, the J gene TRBJ2-1; possible D gene TRBD2, 5 bases. Looked up from germline, CDR1 is SGDLS and CDR2 is YYNGEE. Deletions cut 3 bases from V and 1 base from J, with 11 bases between. The CDR3 is 15 amino acids. CDR3 nucleotides: TGTGCCAGCAGCGAAGCTGACTATTCCTACAATGAGCAGTTCTTC. This codes for CASSEADYSYNEQFF.

V gene TRBV19 combines with J gene TRBJ2-5, with a possible D match to TRBD1 (6 bases). Trimming pared 4 bases from V and 7 bases from J, leaving 19 bases between. Germline-derived CDR1 and CDR2 are LNHDA and SQIVND (reference sequence). The CDR3 contains 15 residues. The CDR3 sequence is CASSTKDSLQLTQYF. The CDR3 region has the DNA TGTGCCAGTAGTACGAAGGACAGCCTGCAATTGACCCAGTACTTC.

The genes are TRBV28 and TRBJ2-5; 7 bases map to TRBD2. The J call may not be correct, given that the DNA end is closer to TRBJ2-7. In germline, CDR1 is MDHEN, CDR2 SYDVKM. The CDR3 extends over 15 amino acids. CDR3 bases: TGTGCCAGCAGTCCCAGACTAGCCGGGCCCTACGAGCAGTACTTC. This codes for CASSPRLAGPYEQYF.

The V call is TRBV4-3, the J call TRBJ2-1; tentatively, D is TRBD2 (5 bases). The germline gives CDR1 LGHNA, CDR2 YSLEER. The CDR3 is 16 amino acids. V dropped 0 bases and J dropped 3 bases, with 12 bases sitting between them. CDR3 sequence: CASSQDRSGSYNEQFF. The CDR3 DNA follows: TGCGCCAGCAGCCAAGATCGGAGTGGGAGCTACAATGAGCAGTTCTTC.

The chain recombines TRBV6-5 with TRBJ1-2; possibly TRBD1 for D (6 bases). Trimming shortened V by 0 bases and J by 0 bases, and 11 bases separated the two germline ends. The CDR3 loop spans 16 amino acids. Germline-derived CDR1 and CDR2 are MNHEY and SVGAGI. In DNA form, the CDR3 reads TGTGCCAGCAGTTACTCGAGAACAGGGCCTAACTATGGCTACACCTTC. It is translated as CASSYSRTGPNYGYTF.

The V gene is TRBV4-2, the J gene TRBJ2-3; possibly TRBD2 for D (6 bases). The CDR3 contains 13 residues. V gave up 6 bases and J gave up 7 bases, with 14 bases separating them. The V gene's germline CDR1 is LGHNA and CDR2 YNFKEQ. DNA of the CDR3: TGTGCCAGCAGTGGGACTTCCCATAATACGCAGTATTTT. This sequence encodes CASSGTSHNTQYF.

This clone was observed a few times. The chain joins TRBV7-2 to TRBJ2-7; TRBD2 aligns across 8 bases. Germline V gene data show CDR1 as SGHTA and CDR2 as FQGNSA. The CDR3 consists of 16 residues. Trimming cost V 2 bases and J 5 bases; bases outside gene matches: 11. The CDR3 reads CASSLTLSGSPHEQYF. CDR3 nucleotides: TGTGCCAGCAGCTTAACGCTCAGCGGGAGCCCCCACGAGCAGTACTTC.

The chain combines TRBV5-7 with TRBJ2-7; 7 bases are shared with TRBD1. TRBV5-7 is sorted into the ORF group, with uncertain function. The CDR3 extends over 15 amino acids. V lost 0 bases and J lost 4; bases outside the gene matches: 7. CDR3 in amino acids: CASSLDIDRVYEQYF. DNA for the CDR3: TGTGCCAGCAGCTTGGACATCGACAGGGTGTACGAGCAGTACTTC.

The V call is TRBV4-3, the J call TRBJ2-7, with TRBD1 matching 7 bases. Germline CDR1 LGHNA, CDR2 YSLEER. V dropped 0 bases and J dropped 2; count of bases not matched to a gene: 4. CDR3 length: 15 residues. This chain's CDR3 is CASSQEAGGPYEQYF. The CDR3, as DNA: TGCGCCAGCAGCCAAGAGGCAGGGGGACCCTACGAGCAGTACTTC.

V and J are TRBV11-2 and TRBJ1-1, with D possibly TRBD1 on 6 matching bases. The CDR3 consists of 11 residues. Germline-derived CDR1 and CDR2 are SGHAT and FQNNGV. Trimming removed 8 bases at V and 4 bases at J, with 8 bases between. Here the CDR3 reads CASGQSTEAFF. CDR3 coding DNA: TGTGCCAGCGGACAGAGCACTGAAGCTTTCTTT. The whole variable domain, filled in from reference TRBV11-2 and TRBJ1-1, reads EAGVAQSPRYKIIEKRQSVAFWCNPISGHATLYWYQQILGQGPKLLIQFQNNGVVDDSQLPKDRFSAERLKGVDSTLKIQPAKLEDSAVYLCASGQSTEAFFGQGTRLTVV.